The clone carrying this T cell receptor (beta chain) was seen just once. The sample belongs to a study of T cells in Graves' hyperthyroidism and ophthalmopathy. About the research overall: It was at initial diagnosis, before any treatment, that peripheral blood was collected.

RNA transcripts served as the template for amplifying TCR beta CDR3 regions. First-round RT-PCR with HTBI primers amplified the TCR CDR3 region. MiXCR was run by TCRdb on the multiplex PCR reads, yielding one entry per CDR3 protein. The table lists about 96,000 distinct CDR3 sequences, approximately 56% of them singletons, with 27% in the top ten. In making diagnoses, clinical symptoms, serum thyroxine and TRAb, thyroid ultrasound and orbital computed tomography were all used. The TCR comes from a middle-aged woman with Graves' hyperthyroidism. The sequenced sample was blood.

CDR3 sequence (DNA): TGTGCCATCAGTCCTGGCGGGGACAGGGTCTCTGGAAACACCATATATTTT. Amino acids: CAISPGGDRVSGNTIYF. This chain links TRBV10-3 with TRBJ1-3; TRBD1 agrees at 9 bases. Germline V gene data show CDR1 as ENHRY and CDR2 as SYGVKD. Trimming removed 5 bases from V and 0 bases from J; junction bases left unmatched: 8. The CDR3 length is 17 residues.